The 25 T cell receptor beta chains below all came from one sample that was sequenced in a study of blood T cell repertoires in COVID-19 (dated by TCRdb to 2018 to 2021). Library preparation used the immunoSEQ multiplex PCR assay. TCRdb carries this immuneACCESS record with in-frame sequences only. Its versions omit some clonotypes, under half of them owing to an unresolved V gene in the studies checked, with the rest unexplained. The sample contains about 260,000 clones, 86% of them found a single time. 1.5% to 2% of the sample belongs to the ten largest clones. The sequenced material came from peripheral blood. All receptors come from a man aged 30-40 years with active or convalescent COVID-19.

The V gene is TRBV18, the J gene TRBJ1-4; D gene ambiguous. The ends were cut back, 0 bases at V and 4 bases at J, with 9 bases in the middle. Germline CDR1 is KGHSH and CDR2 is LQKENI. CDR3 length: 15 residues. The DNA of the CDR3 is TGTGCCAGCTCACCACCGGGGAGGTTTAATGAAAAACTGTTTTTT. Its translation is CASSPPGRFNEKLFF.

J is TRBJ1-2 and V is TRBV12-3 or TRBV12-4, with unresolved D. The CDR3 loop spans 12 amino acids. The V end lost 3 bases, the J end lost 7 bases, and 9 bases lay between the germline ends. Here the CDR3 reads CASSFSVAGYTF. As DNA, the CDR3 is TGTGCCAGCAGTTTTTCAGTCGCTGGCTACACCTTC.

The chain combines TRBV4-3 with TRBJ2-1, with 14 positions matching TRBD2. The trim removed 2 bases at V and 8 bases at J, leaving 5 bases unmatched. Germline-derived CDR1 and CDR2 are LGHNA and YSLEER. This CDR3 spans 16 amino acids. The CDR3 here is CASSQPGTSGGHEQFF. The DNA of the CDR3 is TGCGCCAGCAGCCAACCCGGGACTAGCGGGGGACATGAGCAGTTCTTC.

The chain recombines TRBV6-4 with TRBJ2-7; D is unclear. Germline loops: CDR1 MRHNA, CDR2 SNTAGT. This CDR3 region has 12 residues. Trimming stripped 11 bases from V and 3 bases from J, with 14 bases between. CDR3 in amino acids: CACQAPCYEQYF. CDR3 DNA: TGTGCCTGCCAGGCCCCCTGCTACGAGCAGTACTTC.

This chain joins TRBV5-6 and TRBJ1-3; unclear D gene. The CDR3 is 15 amino acids. V was shortened by 2 bases and J by 0 bases, with 9 bases between the two germline ends. Germline V gives CDR1 SGHDT, CDR2 YYEEEE. The CDR3 bases are TGTGCCAGCAGCTTCGGTCTCCTCTCTGGAAACACCATATATTTT. It codes for CASSFGLLSGNTIYF.

The chain employs TRBV4-3 and TRBJ2-5, with D unresolved. Germline CDR1 is LGHNA and CDR2 is YSLEER. The V and J ends lost 2 bases and 5 bases respectively, with 12 bases between them. The CDR3 covers 14 residues. Written as DNA, the CDR3 is TGCGCCAGCAGCCAAAACCTAGGTGCTGAGACCCAGTACTTC. Translating gives CASSQNLGAETQYF.

The chain has TRBV2 and TRBJ2-1; TRBD1 might be the D (5 bases). CDR1 is SNHLY and CDR2 is FYNNEI in the germline V gene. This CDR3 spans 15 amino acids. The V and J ends lost 4 bases and 2 bases respectively, with 12 bases between them. This CDR3 reads CASSVQGGPYNEQFF. The DNA of the CDR3 is TGTGCCAGCAGTGTTCAGGGTGGCCCCTACAATGAGCAGTTCTTC.

A few counts support this clone. The chain couples TRBV30 to TRBJ1-1, with 8 positions matching TRBD1. This CDR3 region has 17 residues. Germline CDR1 and CDR2: GTSNPN and SVGIG (reference sequence). V gave up 6 bases and J gave up 4 bases; unmatched junction bases: 19. The CDR3 coding sequence is TGTGCCTGCCCGAGTGTCGGGGGCAGGGGGCGGGGCACTGAAGCTTTCTTT. Translated: CACPSVGGRGRGTEAFF.

The rearrangement joins TRBV24-1 to TRBJ2-5; 11 bases map to TRBD2. V shed 5 bases, J shed 2 bases, and the junction held 3 bases outside the gene matches. Germline lookup yields CDR1 KGHDR and CDR2 SFDVKD. The CDR3 totals 15 residues. In nucleotides, the CDR3 is TGTGCCACCAGTGCTGCTAGCGGGGGGCAAGAGACCCAGTACTTC. It translates to CATSAASGGQETQYF.

This chain joins TRBV5-6 and TRBJ1-2, with D possibly TRBD1 on 6 matching bases. V lost 0 bases and J lost 2, with 11 bases in between. Germline values: CDR1 SGHDT, CDR2 YYEEEE. This CDR3 is built from 15 residues. In DNA form, the CDR3 reads TGTGCCAGCAGCTTGGGTTATGGACAGAACTATGGCTACACCTTC. Amino acids: CASSLGYGQNYGYTF. The full variable domain, completed using reference TRBV5-6 and TRBJ1-2, is DAGVTQSPTHLIKTRGQQVTLRCSPKSGHDTVSWYQQALGQGPQFIFQYYEEEERQRGNFPDRFSGHQFPNYSSELNVNALLLGDSALYLCASSLGYGQNYGYTFGSGTRLTVV.

The gene calls are TRBV30 and TRBJ1-6; D remains unclear. This CDR3 spans 12 amino acids. Germline-derived CDR1 and CDR2 are GTSNPN and SVGIG (reference sequence). V was shortened by 0 bases and J by 8 bases, with 5 bases between the two germline ends. The CDR3 reads CAWSVAYSPLHF. CDR3 nucleotide sequence: TGTGCCTGGAGTGTAGCGTATTCACCCCTCCACTTT.

This clone was observed a single time. Other nucleotide sequences from this sample produce the same CDR3. The rearrangement joins TRBV5-1 to TRBJ1-4, with 7 bases lining up with TRBD1. The ends lost 5 bases at V and 6 bases at J; junction bases unmatched: 4. Germline CDR1 and CDR2: SGHRS and YFSETQ. The CDR3 is 13 residues long. The DNA for the CDR3 is TGCGCCAGCAGTACCGGGACAGATGAAAAACTGTTTTTT. It translates to CASSTGTDEKLFF.

The V gene is TRBV7-9, the J gene TRBJ2-3; 7 bases agree with TRBD2. V trimming: 4 bases; J trimming: 8 bases; junction bases outside the gene matches: 15. The CDR3 contains 16 residues. Per germline, CDR1 SEHNR and CDR2 FQNEAQ (reference sequence). CDR3 in amino acids: CASSSDGAGTRSTQYF. The CDR3 nucleotides are TGTGCCAGCAGCTCTGATGGAGCGGGGACGCGGAGTACGCAGTATTTT.

The rearrangement uses TRBV18 and TRBJ1-2, with 10 positions matching TRBD1. Germline V gene lookup returns CDR1 KGHSH and CDR2 LQKENI. The CDR3 sequence is 15 residues long. J gave up 4 bases and V 6 bases, and 8 bases lay outside the gene matches. In DNA form, the CDR3 reads TGTGCCAGCTCGCTGGACAGGGGGGAGAGCTATGGCTACACCTTC. This gives the protein CASSLDRGESYGYTF.

This clone was detected a few times. The rearrangement links TRBV7-8 to TRBJ1-6; D is perhaps TRBD1 (5 bases). Germline assignment: CDR1 SGHVS and CDR2 FQNEAQ. This CDR3 comprises 12 residues. The V end lost 5 bases, the J end lost 15 bases, and 14 bases lay between the germline ends. For the CDR3, the DNA is TGTGCCAGCAGCCCATCGGACACGGACCTCCACTTT. Amino acids: CASSPSDTDLHF.

Note on this clone: One junction end disagrees with the germline gene, perhaps due to a read error. The chain employs TRBV19 and TRBJ1-2; 10 positions match TRBD1. CDR3 length: 15 amino acids. Germline CDR1 reads LNHDA; CDR2 reads SQIVND (reference sequence). CDR3 sequence: CASSQTTPGQGRFSF. The CDR3 DNA reads TGTGCCAGTAGCCAAACAACCCCGGGACAGGGGAGATTCTCCTTC. Variable domain in full (rest from reference TRBV19 and TRBJ1-2): DGGITQSPKYLFRKEGQNVTLSCEQNLNHDAMYWYRQDPGQGLRLIYYSQIVNDFQKGDIAEGYSVSREKKESFPLTVTSAQKNPTAFYLCASSQTTPGQGRFSFGSGTRLTVV.

This clone is a singleton in its sample. The chain has TRBV9 and TRBJ2-7; TRBD2 is a possible D gene (7 bases). Between the trimmed V and J ends, which lost 4 bases and 2 bases, there was a span of 28 bases. Germline lookup yields CDR1 SGDLS and CDR2 YYNGEE. This CDR3 has 19 amino acids. The CDR3 loop reads CASSRTLLGGDKPPYEQYF. In DNA form, the CDR3 reads TGTGCCAGCAGCCGAACCCTTCTTGGGGGGGACAAACCTCCCTACGAGCAGTACTTC.

This chain connects TRBV3-1 (or the pseudogene TRBV3-2) to TRBJ2-5; no definite D call. Trimming removed 0 bases from V and 5 bases from J, with 10 bases in between. The V gene's germline CDR1 is LGHDT and CDR2 YNNKEL (reference sequence). This CDR3 spans 14 amino acids. CDR3 region: CASSQDLSRETQYF. CDR3 sequence (DNA): TGTGCCAGCAGCCAAGATCTATCCAGGGAGACCCAGTACTTC.

This clone showed up just a few times. The chain couples TRBV7-9 to TRBJ1-1, with D uncertain. CDR3 length equals 15 residues. Germline V gene data show CDR1 as SEHNR and CDR2 as FQNEAQ (reference sequence). Trimming cost V 3 bases and J 6 bases, with 17 bases left between them. Written as DNA, the CDR3 is TGTGCCAGCAGCTTGTCTTTTCTAGGCAGCCCTGAAGCTTTCTTT. This encodes CASSLSFLGSPEAFF.

The genes are TRBV18 and TRBJ1-1; TRBD1 agrees at 7 bases. CDR1 and CDR2 (germline): KGHSH, LQKENI. Trimming at V came to 3 bases and at J to 2 bases, leaving 6 bases not matched to a gene. CDR3 size: 15 residues. The CDR3 nucleotides read TGTGCCAGCTCACCGACCGGGACAGATAACACTGAAGCTTTCTTT. This gives the protein CASSPTGTDNTEAFF.

This clone was counted once. The V and J genes are TRBV7-8 and TRBJ2-7; 9 positions agree with TRBD2. The CDR3 is 14 amino acids. From germline, CDR1 is SGHVS and CDR2 FQNEAQ. With V trimmed by 5 bases and J by 3 bases, 5 bases remained unmatched. CDR3: CASSLSTSGYEQYF. CDR3 in DNA: TGTGCCAGCAGCCTCTCGACTAGCGGCTACGAGCAGTACTTC. Supplemented by reference TRBV7-8 and TRBJ2-7, the full variable domain reads GAGVSQSPRYKVAKRGQDVALRCDPISGHVSLFWYQQALGQGPEFLTYFQNEAQLDKSGLPSDRFFAERPEGSVSTLKIQRTQQEDSAVYLCASSLSTSGYEQYFGPGTRLTVT.

This sequence joins TRBV3-1 (or the pseudogene TRBV3-2) and TRBJ1-6; possible D gene TRBD1, 6 bases. The CDR3 spans 16 residues. Looked up from germline, CDR1 is LGHDT and CDR2 is YNNKEL (reference sequence). Trimming took off 1 base at V and 8 bases at J, with 15 bases between the two ends. The CDR3 loop is CASSQVGQGWDSPLHF. The CDR3 DNA follows: TGTGCCAGCAGCCAAGTCGGGCAGGGGTGGGATTCACCCCTCCACTTT.

In the case of this clone: The same CDR3 can be traced to other DNA sequences in this sample. The V call is TRBV6-5, the J call TRBJ1-1; 8 bases match TRBD1. V lost 3 bases and J lost 6; bases outside the gene matches: 6. The germline CDR1 and CDR2 sequences are MNHEY and SVGAGI. This CDR3 contains 14 residues. The CDR3 is CASSYTGQGAEAFF. Written as DNA, the CDR3 is TGTGCCAGCAGTTATACTGGACAGGGCGCTGAAGCTTTCTTT.

The CDR3 region has the DNA TGTGCCTGGATGGGGCGAACCTACGAGCAGTACTTC. This gives the protein CAWMGRTYEQYF. The chain carries TRBV30 and TRBJ2-7; TRBD1 is a possible D gene (5 bases). Trimming took off 4 bases at V and 2 bases at J, with 9 bases between the two ends. The CDR3 runs 12 residues. Germline V lookup: CDR1 GTSNPN, CDR2 SVGIG (reference sequence).

The genes are TRBV7-8 and TRBJ2-1; TRBD2 might be the D (5 bases). CDR3 length: 16 residues. Trimming removed 3 bases from V and 0 bases from J, with 12 bases in between. Germline CDR1 and CDR2: SGHVS and FQNEAQ. CDR3 sequence (DNA): TGTGCCAGCAGCTTTCGGCGGGTGGCCTCCTACAATGAGCAGTTCTTC. The encoded protein is CASSFRRVASYNEQFF.